This T cell receptor (beta chain) was documented in a study of cytomegalovirus exposure and HLA in healthy donors (dated by TCRdb to the late 2010s). Study-level background: A later analysis indicated that the roughly 120 validation repertoires were generated on the platform also employed for the roughly 720 repertoires of the first cohort. In addition to the first cohort of approximately 650 subjects, a separate validation cohort of about 120 different subjects was used. To predict cytomegalovirus infection status, the study combined high-throughput TCR immunosequencing, statistical association of individual TCRs with disease status, and machine learning. The study aimed to test whether signatures of past pathogen exposure could be identified by cataloging public T cell receptors.

V and J lose 8 bases and 5 bases, and a span of 22 bases separates them. Measured from the cysteine to the phenylalanine, the CDR3 is 16 residues long. The CDR3 DNA has 48 bases and is translated from base 1. From a lookup of the germline V gene, CDR1 and CDR2 are ENHRY and SYGVKD. The library was obtained by the immunoSEQ multiplex PCR assay. On the study's bioinformatics: A statistical classification framework was built for diagnosing cytomegalovirus status from the catalog of TCR beta chain sequences. The immuneACCESS repertoire file appears here via TCRdb, limited to in-frame rearrangements. These files lack a portion of the clones; in checked studies, under half of the deficit traces to unresolved V genes, and the cause of the others is not known. D and trimming come from the DNA, and the V and J calls and clone size come from that table. The sample contains 180,000 or so clones, approximately 89% of them found a single time. Less than 3% of the sample is in the top ten clones.

This clone was seen more than once but under ten times. It has no known antigen specificity. No much larger clone exists at a distance of one base, and base qualities are not known. Study-level results and caveats: Across donors, most TCR sequences were observed very rarely, whereas some public TCRs were present in many individuals. In both the original and validation cohorts, the classifier was reported to diagnose cytomegalovirus status with high specificity and sensitivity. According to the authors, the approach could potentially be generalized to other disease states and immunological phenotypes. Subsequent analysis determined that TCRs grouped into clusters in the first cohort also showed a tendency toward co-occurrence across the roughly 120 validation repertoires, and approximately 93% of cluster scores exceeded 0. The validation cohort had no HLA typing available for a later analysis, so co-occurrence within that cohort was assessed over all 120 or so repertoires. In vitro tests confirmed that three of the cytomegalovirus-associated TCR beta chains recognize cytomegalovirus antigens. The study gave a list of more than 150 TCR beta chains associated with cytomegalovirus.

Donors formed part of the validation cohort, which comprised approximately 130 subjects and was distinct from the first cohort of 550 to 850 subjects. Sequencing used PBMCs. The chain is assembled from TRBV10-3 and TRBJ2-1; a tentative D match to TRBD2 spans 8 bases. This TCR was sampled from a young man in good health and CMV-seropositive. The sequenced DNA: TGTGCCATCTGGGCTGAACGGGAGGGGGCAAACAATGAGCAGTTCTTC. It is translated as CAIWAEREGANNEQFF.